Listed here are 28 T cell receptor beta chains from one sample, sequenced in a study of cytomegalovirus exposure and HLA in healthy donors. Vbeta (60) and Jbeta (13) primers were used in the PCR. TCRdb's copy holds only in-frame clones and misses some; the assay was immunoSEQ multiplex PCR. The data show fewer than 110,000 clones, roughly 77% seen once. The material sequenced was PBMCs. The receptors stem from a woman aged 18 to 35 in good health and CMV-seropositive.

The genes are TRBV18 and TRBJ1-3, with a tentative D call TRBD1 (6 bases). CDR3 size: 13 residues. The V end lost 6 bases, the J end lost 3 bases, and 9 bases lay between the germline ends. The germline CDR1 and CDR2 sequences are KGHSH and LQKENI. As DNA, the CDR3 is TGTGCCAGCTCCTTGGACAGTGGAAACACCATATATTTT. Residues: CASSLDSGNTIYF.

V gene TRBV5-1 combines with J gene TRBJ1-2; D not certain. The CDR3 is made up of 16 amino acids. V gave up 4 bases and J gave up 0 bases, with 16 bases separating them. Germline V lookup: CDR1 SGHRS, CDR2 YFSETQ. CDR3 sequence: CASSRLPESTNYGYTF. For the CDR3, the DNA is TGCGCCAGCAGCAGACTCCCTGAGAGCACTAACTATGGCTACACCTTC.

This clone was seen only a few times. The genes are TRBV7-8 and TRBJ1-3; 9 positions match TRBD1. J lost 4 bases, V lost 3 bases, and 7 bases had no gene match. The CDR3 runs to 16 residues. CDR1 is SGHVS, CDR2 FQNEAQ, per germline. CDR3 loop: CASSFRDRGKGNTIYF. DNA for the CDR3: TGTGCCAGCAGCTTTAGAGACAGGGGGAAAGGAAACACCATATATTTT. Combining the CDR3 with reference TRBV7-8 and TRBJ1-3 gives the whole variable domain GAGVSQSPRYKVAKRGQDVALRCDPISGHVSLFWYQQALGQGPEFLTYFQNEAQLDKSGLPSDRFFAERPEGSVSTLKIQRTQQEDSAVYLCASSFRDRGKGNTIYFGEGSWLTVV.

V gene TRBV7-8 combines with J gene TRBJ1-5, with no clear D. CDR3 length: 18 amino acids. The V and J ends lost 1 base and 0 bases respectively, with 16 bases between them. Germline V CDR1 and CDR2: SGHVS, FQNEAQ. CDR3 residues: CASSLVSRWEYSNQPQHF. In nucleotides, the CDR3 is TGTGCCAGCAGCTTAGTGTCCAGATGGGAGTATAGCAATCAGCCCCAGCATTTT. Full variable domain (missing parts from reference TRBV7-8 and TRBJ1-5): GAGVSQSPRYKVAKRGQDVALRCDPISGHVSLFWYQQALGQGPEFLTYFQNEAQLDKSGLPSDRFFAERPEGSVSTLKIQRTQQEDSAVYLCASSLVSRWEYSNQPQHFGDGTRLSIL.

This chain uses TRBV30 with TRBJ2-1, with D possibly matching TRBD2 (6 bases). V was trimmed by 5 bases and J by 4 bases, leaving 15 bases between them. The germline V gene encodes CDR1 GTSNPN and CDR2 SVGIG (reference sequence). The CDR3 spans 14 residues. The CDR3 coding sequence is TGTGCCTGGGGCGGGGCTAGCCGGTACAATGAGCAGTTCTTC. It yields the protein CAWGGASRYNEQFF.

The chain combines TRBV5-1 with TRBJ2-3, with 10 bases lining up with TRBD2. Germline assignment: CDR1 SGHRS and CDR2 YFSETQ. V gave up 2 bases and J gave up 4 bases; unmatched junction bases: 4. The CDR3 has 15 amino acids. In nucleotides, the CDR3 is TGCGCCAGCAGCTTTCTAGCGGGAGTCCCAGATACGCAGTATTTT. The encoded protein is CASSFLAGVPDTQYF.

The chain joins TRBV5-1 to TRBJ1-3; no reliable D call. V was cut by 10 bases and J by 0 bases, with 14 bases left in between. Germline assignment: CDR1 SGHRS and CDR2 YFSETQ. This CDR3 is 14 amino acids long. DNA for the CDR3: TGCGCCTCCGCCGTTGAGCACTCTGGAAACACCATATATTTT. Amino acids: CASAVEHSGNTIYF.

The gene calls are TRBV15 and TRBJ1-1; 7 nucleotides line up with TRBD1. CDR1 is LNHNV and CDR2 is YYDKDF in the germline V gene (reference sequence). Germline trimming cut 4 bases from V and 4 bases from J; bases unmatched to any gene: 6. CDR3 length equals 14 residues. CDR3 DNA sequence: TGTGCCACCAGCACAACAGGGGTCGGCACTGAAGCTTTCTTT. Translated: CATSTTGVGTEAFF.

This sequence joins TRBV10-3 and TRBJ2-5; TRBD1 or TRBD2 may be the D gene (5 bases each). Per germline, CDR1 ENHRY and CDR2 SYGVKD. Trimming cost V 6 bases and J 1 base, with 9 bases left between them. This CDR3 comprises 13 residues. CDR3 protein: CAIREGPQETQYF. As DNA, the CDR3 is TGTGCCATCAGAGAGGGGCCCCAAGAGACCCAGTACTTC.

The genes are TRBV9 and TRBJ2-3, with D tentatively TRBD1 (5 bases). The CDR3 contains 17 residues. The ends were cut back, 1 base at V and 2 bases at J, with 17 bases in the middle. Germline CDR1 is SGDLS and CDR2 is YYNGEE. The CDR3 loop is CASSVSTQQVYTDTQYF. Written as DNA, the CDR3 is TGTGCCAGCAGCGTATCCACCCAACAGGTGTACACAGATACGCAGTATTTT.

This clone was seen only once. The gene calls are TRBV30 and TRBJ2-7, with 9 bases fitting TRBD1. Germline trimming cut 6 bases from V and 0 bases from J; bases unmatched to any gene: 21. This CDR3 contains 19 residues. Looked up from germline, CDR1 is GTSNPN and CDR2 is SVGIG (reference sequence). The CDR3 DNA follows: TGTGCCTGCACCAAACCCGGGACAGGGTCTCCTAGGAGCTCCTACGAGCAGTACTTC. This sequence encodes CACTKPGTGSPRSSYEQYF.

The V gene is TRBV4-1, the J gene TRBJ2-3, with 7 nucleotides matching TRBD1. The CDR3 totals 15 residues. With V trimmed by 0 bases and J by 2 bases, 2 bases remained unmatched. The germline CDR1 and CDR2 sequences are MGHRA and YSYEKL. The CDR3, as DNA: TGCGCCAGCAGCCAAGATGGGACAGTCACAGATACGCAGTATTTT. Its protein is CASSQDGTVTDTQYF.

The chain recombines TRBV7-9 with TRBJ2-3, with D perhaps TRBD2 (6 bases). Germline values: CDR1 SEHNR, CDR2 FQNEAQ (reference sequence). V lost 5 bases, J lost 0 bases, and 12 bases lay in between. The CDR3 covers 15 residues. CDR3 loop: CASSASVLSTDTQYF. In DNA form, the CDR3 reads TGTGCCAGCAGCGCTAGCGTTCTGAGCACAGATACGCAGTATTTT. The complete variable domain, with remaining parts taken from reference TRBV7-9 and TRBJ2-3, reads DTGVSQNPRHKITKRGQNVTFRCDPISEHNRLYWYRQTLGQGPEFLTYFQNEAQLEKSRLLSDRFSAERPKGSFSTLEIQRTEQGDSAMYLCASSASVLSTDTQYFGPGTRLTVL.

This chain joins TRBV6-4 and TRBJ1-2, with TRBD1 matching 8 bases. Germline values: CDR1 MRHNA, CDR2 SNTAGT. The CDR3 totals 16 residues. Trimming cost V 4 bases and J 2 bases; bases outside gene matches: 9. This chain's CDR3 is CASSAGTGQGNYGYTF. The CDR3 DNA follows: TGTGCCAGCAGTGCCGGGACAGGCCAAGGGAACTATGGCTACACCTTC.

The rearrangement uses TRBV28 and TRBJ2-1; TRBD1 matches at 7 bases. Germline loops: CDR1 MDHEN, CDR2 SYDVKM. This CDR3 is built from 17 residues. V lost 2 bases to trimming and J lost 6 bases; unmatched junction nucleotides: 13. The CDR3 sequence: CASSLPLTGSLSNEQFF. CDR3 nucleotide sequence: TGTGCCAGCAGTTTACCCCTGACAGGGTCTTTATCCAATGAGCAGTTCTTC.

In its sample, this clone was seen a few times. The chain carries TRBV4-1 and TRBJ1-3; unclear D gene. Germline V CDR1 and CDR2: MGHRA, YSYEKL. This CDR3 spans 13 amino acids. Trimming took 2 bases from V and 4 from J, leaving 6 bases between them. The CDR3 sequence is CASSQPTGNTIYF. The CDR3 DNA reads TGCGCCAGCAGCCAACCGACAGGAAACACCATATATTTT.

This chain uses TRBV5-3 with TRBJ2-7; 9 bases fit TRBD1. TRBV5-3 is reported as an ORF; its role is uncertain. The CDR3 has 17 residues. V lost 0 bases, J lost 1 base, and 8 bases stayed unmatched. The CDR3 spells CARSLEPGQGASYEQYF. For the CDR3, the DNA is TGTGCCAGAAGCTTGGAGCCGGGACAGGGTGCGTCCTACGAGCAGTACTTC.

The chain combines TRBV10-1 with TRBJ1-1; 7 positions agree with TRBD1. CDR3 length: 13 residues. The trim removed 4 bases at V and 4 bases at J, leaving 3 bases unmatched. Germline CDR1 WNHNN, CDR2 SYGVQD (reference sequence). The CDR3 DNA reads TGCGCCAGCAGTGGGGCAGGGGGCACTGAAGCTTTCTTT. This gives the protein CASSGAGGTEAFF.

The table lists this clone with a few counts. V gene TRBV4-1 combines with J gene TRBJ2-3, with 11 positions matching TRBD2. Germline V gives CDR1 MGHRA, CDR2 YSYEKL. V dropped 1 base and J dropped 3; count of bases not matched to a gene: 6. The CDR3 runs to 17 residues. CDR3 sequence reads: CASSQVFSGGATDTQYF. The CDR3 region has the DNA TGCGCCAGCAGCCAAGTTTTTAGCGGGGGGGCGACAGATACGCAGTATTTT.

Written as DNA, the CDR3 is TGTGCCAGCAGCCCAAGGGCAGGGGGCTCTGGAGAGACCCAGTACTTC. It encodes CASSPRAGGSGETQYF. The chain uses TRBV9 and TRBJ2-5; 8 nucleotides match TRBD1. CDR1 and CDR2 from the germline V gene are SGDLS and YYNGEE. J gave up 4 bases and V 4 bases, and 12 bases lay outside the gene matches. The CDR3 is 16 amino acids.

The chain has TRBV9 and TRBJ2-2; 7 nucleotides line up with TRBD2. Germline CDR1 SGDLS, CDR2 YYNGEE. The CDR3 has 16 residues. The ends lost 1 base at V and 2 bases at J; junction bases unmatched: 5. The DNA for the CDR3 is TGTGCCAGCAGCGTAAGTCTAGCGGCTAACACCGGGGAGCTGTTTTTT. This gives the protein CASSVSLAANTGELFF.

The chain combines TRBV27 with TRBJ2-7; TRBD2 matches at 11 bases. CDR1 MNHEY and CDR2 SMNVEV come from the germline V gene (reference sequence). This CDR3 spans 16 amino acids. V gave up 2 bases and J gave up 5 bases; unmatched junction bases: 8. The DNA for the CDR3 is TGTGCCAGCAGTTTAAGGCTAGCGGGAGGTTTCCACGAGCAGTACTTC. It specifies CASSLRLAGGFHEQYF.

DNA of the CDR3: TGTGCCAGTAGTGGCGGTCGGGCAGATACGCAGTATTTT. Its translation: CASSGGRADTQYF. This chain uses TRBV19 with TRBJ2-3; D ambiguous. Deletions cut 5 bases from V and 4 bases from J, with 10 bases between. Germline values: CDR1 LNHDA, CDR2 SQIVND (reference sequence). The CDR3 consists of 13 residues.

This chain links TRBV4-2 with TRBJ2-5; 13 bases match TRBD2. This CDR3 spans 17 amino acids. The germline V gene has CDR1 LGHNA and CDR2 YNFKEQ. With 2 bases clipped from V and 5 bases from J, the junction kept 8 bases outside the gene matches. CDR3 region: CASSQKGLAGAGETQYF. The CDR3 region has the DNA TGTGCCAGCAGCCAAAAAGGACTAGCGGGGGCAGGGGAGACCCAGTACTTC.

This rearrangement joins TRBV7-8 to TRBJ2-7; 8 positions match TRBD2. Germline CDR1 and CDR2: SGHVS and FQNEAQ. Trimming at V came to 5 bases and at J to 3 bases, leaving 12 bases not matched to a gene. The CDR3 spans 16 residues. The CDR3 protein is CASSAKRAGVYYEQYF. The CDR3 DNA reads as TGTGCCAGCAGCGCCAAGCGAGCGGGGGTATACTACGAGCAGTACTTC.

The rearrangement uses TRBV2 and TRBJ1-2; 7 bases are shared with TRBD1. Germline CDR1 and CDR2: SNHLY and FYNNEI. The V segment lost 0 bases and the J segment 6 bases; nucleotides outside the gene matches: 7. The CDR3 length is 15 residues. CDR3 amino acids: CASSEARVGTDGYTF. In nucleotides, the CDR3 is TGTGCCAGCAGTGAAGCGAGAGTCGGGACAGATGGCTACACCTTC.

The rearrangement uses TRBV7-9 and TRBJ2-7, with D possibly TRBD2 on 7 matching bases. The germline V and J ends were trimmed by 7 bases and 1 base, with 20 bases remaining between them. Per the germline V gene, CDR1 is SEHNR and CDR2 is FQNEAQ (reference sequence). The CDR3 has 16 residues. CDR3 protein: CASTPAGAGESYEQYF. In DNA form, the CDR3 reads TGTGCCAGCACTCCGGCGGGGGCGGGAGAATCCTACGAGCAGTACTTC.

The rearrangement joins TRBV27 to TRBJ2-7; 8 bases align to TRBD2. This CDR3 contains 16 residues. Germline CDR1 reads MNHEY; CDR2 reads SMNVEV (reference sequence). Germline trimming cut 1 base from V and 0 bases from J; bases unmatched to any gene: 5. Here the CDR3 DNA reads TGTGCCAGCAGTTTATTCCCTAGCGGGCCCTCCTACGAGCAGTACTTC. Amino acids: CASSLFPSGPSYEQYF.